This entry describes one T cell receptor (beta chain). The sample is drawn from a study of blood T cell repertoires in COVID-19. Study details: There were acute and convalescent COVID-19 samples, and they came from the United States, Italy and Spain. In each case, the material was cDNA or gDNA derived from T cells, B-cell-depleted T cells, or PBMCs.

The data were produced by immunoSEQ multiplex PCR, yet TCRdb's version contains in-frame clones alone and is incomplete. The sample lists more than 200,000 clones, about 88% seen once, with approximately 5.3% in the top ten. This CDR3 region has 14 residues. Trimming cost V 6 bases and J 5 bases; bases outside gene matches: 5. CDR1 and CDR2 from the germline V gene are MNHEY and SVGEGT. The chain carries TRBV6-2 or TRBV6-3 and TRBJ2-5; 11 positions agree with TRBD2. The clonotype was recovered from an older woman with COVID-19, enrolled during active disease. Material: peripheral blood. In DNA form, the CDR3 reads TGTGCCAGCAGCAGACTAGCGGGGCGGGAGACCCAGTACTTC. Protein product: CASSRLAGRETQYF.